These T cell receptor beta chains were read from a single sample in a study of control samples from healthy donors and cancer patients. TCRdb's copy holds only in-frame clones and misses some; the assay was immunoSEQ multiplex PCR. The data contain around 190,000 clones, 90% of them singletons. Material: blood. These receptors were obtained from a woman aged 45-60 years in good health. CDR3s include the opening cysteine and the closing phenylalanine or tryptophan. Fields, in order: J gene, V gene, CDR3 protein.

TRBJ2-1 TRBV11-1 CASSFESGSLSEQFF
TRBJ2-7 TRBV10-3 CAISEGLPRAYEQYF
TRBJ2-2 TRBV6-2/TRBV6-3 CASSSSGRANTGELFF
TRBJ2-1 TRBV7-7 CASSLAYGSYNEQFF
TRBJ1-1 TRBV5-1 CASSVTGSNTEAFF
TRBJ2-5 TRBV11-2 CASSFSLGETQYF
TRBJ1-2 TRBV5-4 CASSFTGSLGGYTF
TRBJ1-2 TRBV10-3 CAIRGQDNYGYTF
TRBJ2-7 TRBV18 CASSPRLVGTGGYEQYF
TRBJ2-5 TRBV28 CASSFSFAQETQYF
TRBJ1-6 TRBV7-8 CASSLGAALPLHF
TRBJ1-1 TRBV7-2 CASSGRVSNTEAFF
TRBJ1-2 TRBV27 CASSLGGAGGYTF
TRBJ1-4 TRBV2 CASSARTVSEEKLFF
TRBJ1-1 TRBV27 CASSLQGITEAFF
TRBJ2-3 TRBV15 CATSRDKIGTDTQYF
TRBJ1-2 TRBV18 CASHPGQASNGYTF
TRBJ1-1 TRBV4-3 CASSQGTGANTEAFF
TRBJ2-5 TRBV6-5 CASRSGGLETQYF
TRBJ1-1 TRBV5-8 CASSLDHRDRAEAFF
TRBJ2-3 TRBV11-2 CASSPDGIQGTQYF
TRBJ1-5 TRBV6-2/TRBV6-3 CASSTGQPGVNQPQHF
TRBJ2-1 TRBV6-4 CASSEGLAGAGYEQFF
TRBJ1-5 TRBV3-1/TRBV3-2 CASSQDPTGTGGAWPQHF
TRBJ1-1 TRBV12-3/TRBV12-4 CASTRPMSTEAFF
TRBJ2-7 TRBV28 CASSSPGQGRREQYF
TRBJ2-3 TRBV7-9 CASSLRLAEDTDTQYF
TRBJ2-7 TRBV10-3 CAISESEPSYEQYF
TRBJ2-1 TRBV7-2 CASSPQAGDNEQFF
TRBJ2-3 TRBV6-2/TRBV6-3 CASSVSGSTTDTQYF
TRBJ2-7 TRBV7-2 CASSLGTVPYEQYF
TRBJ2-7 TRBV19 CASSLAGGLYEQYF
TRBJ2-5 TRBV5-8 CASSLVPMGETQYF
TRBJ1-1 TRBV6-5 CASRRAGGGTEAFF
TRBJ1-5 TRBV27 CASRITANSNQPQHF
TRBJ1-1 TRBV4-3 CASSVGGGTEAFF
TRBJ1-5 TRBV20-1 CSAGGTATRF
TRBJ2-1 TRBV14 CASSHFNEQFF
TRBJ1-6 TRBV7-2 CASSFSGDNSPLHF
TRBJ1-5 TRBV28 CASSLTGVGSNQPQHF